This T cell receptor beta chain was sequenced during a study of beta chain features in type 1 diabetes. Isolated RNA was reverse transcribed in full, so expressed TCRB transcripts were sequenced. Profiling relied on immunoSEQ multiplex PCR, and the TCRdb table lists in-frame clones only, not all of them. Seen here are roughly 290,000 clones, around 16% observed once, and the top ten hold 0.015% to 0.017%. Notes on the study in general: Shorter TCRB CDR3s, moderately but significantly so, were found in Type 1 diabetes patients in all four CD4+ subsets.

This clone appeared a few times. Its antigen remains unknown. This CDR3 spans 14 amino acids. The germline V gene has CDR1 SEHNR and CDR2 FQNEAQ (reference sequence). V lost 1 base and J 5 bases, leaving 11 bases between the germline ends. Sequencing was performed on naive CD4+ T cells from blood. The chain employs TRBV7-9 and TRBJ1-1; D is uncertain. This receptor was identified in a man in his late teens or twenties with type 1 diabetes. The CDR3 nucleotides read TGTGCCAGCAGCTTAGGCGGGCTACAGACTGAAGCTTTCTTT. Its protein product is CASSLGGLQTEAFF.